The source of this T cell receptor (beta chain) is a study of blood T cell repertoires in COVID-19. During active infection, Seattle patients enrolled and were then monitored through disease. The CDR3 length is 14 residues. The germline CDR1 and CDR2 sequences are LGHNA and YNFKEQ. V lost 0 bases and J 7 bases, leaving 9 bases between the germline ends. Profiled with immunoSEQ multiplex PCR; TCRdb holds only in-frame clones, not every one. The repertoire consists of 150,000 to 200,000 clones, with 85% to 90% occurring once and the leading ten covering around an eighth. This chain links TRBV4-2 with TRBJ2-2; maybe TRBD2 (5 bases). The sample was peripheral blood. This receptor was identified in a woman in her 70s with COVID-19, enrolled during active disease. The CDR3 bases are TGTGCCAGCAGCCAAGAGCGGGCTAGCGGGGAGCTGTTTTTT. Its protein is CASSQERASGELFF.